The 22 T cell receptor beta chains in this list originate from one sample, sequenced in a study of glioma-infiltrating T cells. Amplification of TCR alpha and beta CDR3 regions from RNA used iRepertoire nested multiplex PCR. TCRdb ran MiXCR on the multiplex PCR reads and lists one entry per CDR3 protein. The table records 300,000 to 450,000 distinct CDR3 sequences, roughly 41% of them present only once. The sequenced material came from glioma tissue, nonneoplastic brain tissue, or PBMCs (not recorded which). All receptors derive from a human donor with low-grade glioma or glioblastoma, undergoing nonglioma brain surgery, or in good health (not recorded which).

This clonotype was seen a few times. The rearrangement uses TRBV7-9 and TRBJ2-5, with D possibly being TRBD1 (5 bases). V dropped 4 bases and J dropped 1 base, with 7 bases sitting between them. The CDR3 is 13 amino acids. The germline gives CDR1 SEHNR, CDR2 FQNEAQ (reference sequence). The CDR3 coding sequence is TGTGCCAGCAGCTACGACAGCCAAGAGACCCAGTACTTC. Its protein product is CASSYDSQETQYF.

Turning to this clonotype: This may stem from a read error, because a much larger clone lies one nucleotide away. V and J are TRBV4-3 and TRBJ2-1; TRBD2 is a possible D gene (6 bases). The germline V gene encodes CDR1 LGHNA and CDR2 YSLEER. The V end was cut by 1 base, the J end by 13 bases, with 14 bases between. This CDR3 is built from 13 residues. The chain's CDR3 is CASSQGPGLLQFF. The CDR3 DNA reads TGCGCCAGCAGCCAAGGGCCGGGACTTTTACAGTTCTTC.

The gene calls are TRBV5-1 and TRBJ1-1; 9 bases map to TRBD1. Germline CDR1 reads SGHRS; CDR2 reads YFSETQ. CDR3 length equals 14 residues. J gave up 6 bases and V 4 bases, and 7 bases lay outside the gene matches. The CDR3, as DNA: TGCGCCAGCAGCCCCGGGACAGGGACCCCTGAAGCTTTCTTT. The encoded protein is CASSPGTGTPEAFF.

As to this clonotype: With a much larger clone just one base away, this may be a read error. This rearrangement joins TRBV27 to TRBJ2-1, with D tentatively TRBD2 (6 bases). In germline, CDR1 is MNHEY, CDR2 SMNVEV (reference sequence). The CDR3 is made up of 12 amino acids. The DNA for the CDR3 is TGTGCCAGTCGGGACTTCAGCAATGAGCAGGTCTTC. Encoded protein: CASRDFSNEQVF.

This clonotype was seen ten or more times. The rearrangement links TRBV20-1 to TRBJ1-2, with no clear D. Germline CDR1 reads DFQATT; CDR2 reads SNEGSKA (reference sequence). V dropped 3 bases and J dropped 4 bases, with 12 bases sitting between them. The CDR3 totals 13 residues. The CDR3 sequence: CSASLGWAYGYTF. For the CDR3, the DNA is TGCAGTGCTAGTTTGGGGTGGGCCTATGGCTACACCTTC.

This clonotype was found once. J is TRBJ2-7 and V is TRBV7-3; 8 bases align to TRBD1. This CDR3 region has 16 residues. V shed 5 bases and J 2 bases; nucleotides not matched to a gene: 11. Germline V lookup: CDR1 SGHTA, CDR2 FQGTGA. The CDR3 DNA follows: TGTGCCAGCAGCCCTGGTCCGGAACAGGGGGCCTACGAGCAGTACTTC. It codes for CASSPGPEQGAYEQYF.

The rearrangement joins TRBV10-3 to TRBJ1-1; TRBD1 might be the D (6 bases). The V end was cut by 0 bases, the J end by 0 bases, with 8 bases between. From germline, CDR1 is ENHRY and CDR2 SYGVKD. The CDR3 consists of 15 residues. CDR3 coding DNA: TGTGCCATCAGTGAGTCGGGGGGCATGAACACTGAAGCTTTCTTT. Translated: CAISESGGMNTEAFF.

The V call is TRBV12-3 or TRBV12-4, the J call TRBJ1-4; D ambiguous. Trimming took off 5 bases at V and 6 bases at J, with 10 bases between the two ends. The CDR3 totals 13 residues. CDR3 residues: CASSRKVDEKLFF. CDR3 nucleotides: TGTGCCAGCAGTAGAAAGGTTGATGAAAAACTGTTTTTT.

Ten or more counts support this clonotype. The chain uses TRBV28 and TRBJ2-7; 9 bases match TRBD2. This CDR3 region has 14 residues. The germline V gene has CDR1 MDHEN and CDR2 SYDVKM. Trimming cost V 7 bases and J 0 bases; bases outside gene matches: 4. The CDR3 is CASTLAGHSYEQYF. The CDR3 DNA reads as TGTGCCAGCACCCTAGCGGGACACTCCTACGAGCAGTACTTC.

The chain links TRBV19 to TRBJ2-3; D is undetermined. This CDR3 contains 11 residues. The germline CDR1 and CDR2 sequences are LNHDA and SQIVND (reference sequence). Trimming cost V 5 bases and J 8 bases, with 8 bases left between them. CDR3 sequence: CASSGARTQYF. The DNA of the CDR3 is TGTGCCAGTAGTGGAGCACGTACGCAGTATTTT. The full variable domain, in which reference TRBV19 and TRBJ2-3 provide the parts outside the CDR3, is DGGITQSPKYLFRKEGQNVTLSCEQNLNHDAMYWYRQDPGQGLRLIYYSQIVNDFQKGDIAEGYSVSREKKESFPLTVTSAQKNPTAFYLCASSGARTQYFGPGTRLTVL.

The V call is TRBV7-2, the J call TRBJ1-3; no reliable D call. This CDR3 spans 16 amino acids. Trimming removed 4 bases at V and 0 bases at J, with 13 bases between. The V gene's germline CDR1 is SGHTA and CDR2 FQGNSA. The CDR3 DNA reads TGTGCCAGCAGCTCAAACGTAGCGAGCTCTGGAAACACCATATATTTT. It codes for CASSSNVASSGNTIYF. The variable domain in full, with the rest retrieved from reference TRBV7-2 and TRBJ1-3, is GAGVSQSPSNKVTEKGKDVELRCDPISGHTALYWYRQSLGQGLEFLIYFQGNSAPDKSGLPSDRFSAERTGGSVSTLTIQRTQQEDSAVYLCASSSNVASSGNTIYFGEGSWLTVV.

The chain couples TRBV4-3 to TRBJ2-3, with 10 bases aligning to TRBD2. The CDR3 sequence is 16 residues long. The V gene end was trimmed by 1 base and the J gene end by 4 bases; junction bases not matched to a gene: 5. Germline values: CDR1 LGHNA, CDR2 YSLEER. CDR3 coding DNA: TGCGCCAGCAGCCAAGGGCCTAGCGGGAGTTCAGATACGCAGTATTTT. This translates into CASSQGPSGSSDTQYF.

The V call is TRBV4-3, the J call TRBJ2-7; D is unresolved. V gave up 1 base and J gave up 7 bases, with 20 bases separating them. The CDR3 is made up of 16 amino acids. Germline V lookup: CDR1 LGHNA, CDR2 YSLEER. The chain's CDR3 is CASSQGSPLGYNEQYF. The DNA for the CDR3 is TGCGCCAGCAGCCAAGGCAGCCCCCTGGGATACAATGAGCAGTACTTC.

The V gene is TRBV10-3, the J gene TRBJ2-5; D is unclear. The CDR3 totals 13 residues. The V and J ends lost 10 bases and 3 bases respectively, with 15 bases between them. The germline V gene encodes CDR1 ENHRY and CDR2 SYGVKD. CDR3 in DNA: TGTGCCACCCGAGGTGGCATAGAAGAGACCCAGTACTTC. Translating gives CATRGGIEETQYF.

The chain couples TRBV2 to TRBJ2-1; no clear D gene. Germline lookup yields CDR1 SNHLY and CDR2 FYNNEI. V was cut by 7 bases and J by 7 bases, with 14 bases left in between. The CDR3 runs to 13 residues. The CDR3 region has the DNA TGTGCCAGCAAAGGTCGCCGTGAAAATGAGCAGTTCTTC. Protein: CASKGRRENEQFF.

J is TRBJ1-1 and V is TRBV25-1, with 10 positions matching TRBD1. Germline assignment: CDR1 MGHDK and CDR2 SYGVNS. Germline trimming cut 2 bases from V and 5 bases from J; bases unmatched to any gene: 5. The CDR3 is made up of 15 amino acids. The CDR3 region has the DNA TGTGCCAGCAGTGAACGACAGGGGGCAAGAACTGAAGCTTTCTTT. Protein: CASSERQGARTEAFF.

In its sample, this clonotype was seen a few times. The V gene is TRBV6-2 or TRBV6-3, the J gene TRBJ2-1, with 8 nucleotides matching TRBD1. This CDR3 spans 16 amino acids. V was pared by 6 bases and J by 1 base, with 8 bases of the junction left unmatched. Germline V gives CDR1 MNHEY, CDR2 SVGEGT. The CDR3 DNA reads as TGTGCCAGCAGGAGGACAGGGAGGATGTCCTACAATGAGCAGTTCTTC. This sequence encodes CASRRTGRMSYNEQFF.

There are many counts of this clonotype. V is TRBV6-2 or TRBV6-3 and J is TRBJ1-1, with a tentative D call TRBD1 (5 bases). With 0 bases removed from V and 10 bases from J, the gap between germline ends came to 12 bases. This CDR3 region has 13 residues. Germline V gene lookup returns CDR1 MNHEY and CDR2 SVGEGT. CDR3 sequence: CASSYSPRAGAFF. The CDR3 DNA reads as TGTGCCAGCAGTTACTCTCCCAGGGCAGGAGCTTTCTTT.

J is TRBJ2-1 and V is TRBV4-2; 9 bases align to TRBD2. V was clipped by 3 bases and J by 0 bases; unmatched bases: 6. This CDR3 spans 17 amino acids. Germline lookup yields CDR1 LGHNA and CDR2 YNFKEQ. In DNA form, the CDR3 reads TGTGCCAGCAGCCAGAGACTAGCGGCGAGCTCCTACAATGAGCAGTTCTTC. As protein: CASSQRLAASSYNEQFF.

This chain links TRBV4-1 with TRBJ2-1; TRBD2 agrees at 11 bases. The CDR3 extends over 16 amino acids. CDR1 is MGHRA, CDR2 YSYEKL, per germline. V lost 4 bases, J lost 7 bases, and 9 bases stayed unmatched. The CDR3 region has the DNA TGCGCCAGCAGCCCCGAGGCCGCTAGCGGGAGGAATGAGCAGTTCTTC. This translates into CASSPEAASGRNEQFF.

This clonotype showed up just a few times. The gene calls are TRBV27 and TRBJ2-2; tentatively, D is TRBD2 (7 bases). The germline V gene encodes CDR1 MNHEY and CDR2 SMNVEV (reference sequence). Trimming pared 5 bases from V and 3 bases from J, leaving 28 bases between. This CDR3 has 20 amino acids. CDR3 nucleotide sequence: TGTGCCAGCAGTCTGGGACCCCCGGCGGGAGTAGGGGGGGACACCGGGGAGCTGTTTTTT. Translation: CASSLGPPAGVGGDTGELFF.

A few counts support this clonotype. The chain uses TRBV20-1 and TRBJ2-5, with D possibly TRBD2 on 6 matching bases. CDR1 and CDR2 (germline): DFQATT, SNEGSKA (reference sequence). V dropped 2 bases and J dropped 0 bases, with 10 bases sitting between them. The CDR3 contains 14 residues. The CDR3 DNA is TGCAGTGCTAGACGGGGACTGTACCAAGAGACCCAGTACTTC. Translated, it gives CSARRGLYQETQYF.